This entry lists 17 T cell receptor beta chains sequenced from one sample in a study of human T cells and chemical hapten exposure. Time point meaning: patch test 3, about 24 weeks after DPC sensitization. This sample's treatment: therapeutic diphenylcyclopropenone sensitization with weekly scalp DPC. Via MiXCR, TCRdb re-called the RACE reads, giving one row per CDR3 protein. The sample contains approximately 80,000 distinct CDR3 sequences, under 14% of which appear only once. The sample here was whole blood, taken in connection with sensitization to the hapten diphenylcyclopropenone (DPC). The origin of the receptors is a woman aged 45-59 years with alopecia areata. Some clones in this sample may be carry-over from other donors' samples.

About this clonotype itself: A single base separates this from a much larger clone, so it may be a read error. The V gene is TRBV27, the J gene TRBJ2-7; TRBD1 agrees at 9 bases. CDR1 is MNHEY and CDR2 is SMNVEV in the germline V gene (reference sequence). This CDR3 spans 13 amino acids. For the CDR3, the DNA is TGTGCCAGCACCGGACAGGGGACCTACGCGCAGTACTTC. It is translated as CASTGQGTYAQYF.

The chain uses TRBV7-3 and TRBJ2-1; 9 nucleotides align to TRBD1. CDR1 is SGHTA and CDR2 is FQGTGA in the germline V gene. The V segment lost 5 bases and the J segment 3 bases; nucleotides outside the gene matches: 8. The CDR3 runs to 16 residues. CDR3: CASSHYPGQGYNEQFF. CDR3 in DNA: TGTGCCAGCAGCCATTATCCGGGACAGGGCTACAATGAGCAGTTCTTC.

The sample holds many counts of this clonotype. The rearrangement joins TRBV6-5 to TRBJ2-7; D might be TRBD2 (6 bases). The CDR3 extends over 15 amino acids. Germline V CDR1 and CDR2: MNHEY, SVGAGI. V lost 6 bases, J lost 2 bases, and 17 bases lay in between. The CDR3: CASRDLARDPYEQYF. In nucleotides, the CDR3 is TGTGCCAGCAGAGATTTGGCGCGGGATCCCTACGAGCAGTACTTC.

J is TRBJ2-3 and V is TRBV5-6, with D perhaps matching TRBD1 or TRBD2 (5 bases each). Trimming took off 4 bases at V and 0 bases at J, with 12 bases between the two ends. Germline V gene lookup returns CDR1 SGHDT and CDR2 YYEEEE. The CDR3 has 15 residues. The CDR3 nucleotides read TGTGCCAGCAGCCGACGGGGCTTTAGCACAGATACGCAGTATTTT. Translation gives CASSRRGFSTDTQYF.

This clonotype appeared many times. V and J are TRBV29-1 and TRBJ1-2, with a tentative D call TRBD1 (5 bases). The V gene's germline CDR1 is SQVTM and CDR2 ANQGSEA. The CDR3 has 13 amino acids. Trimming removed 5 bases from V and 3 bases from J, with 13 bases in between. CDR3: CSVNSDSDYGYTF. CDR3 nucleotide sequence: TGCAGCGTTAACTCCGACAGCGACTATGGCTACACCTTC.

J is TRBJ2-7 and V is TRBV10-2, with 8 bases aligning to TRBD2. CDR3 length: 14 amino acids. Germline CDR1 WSHSY, CDR2 SAAADI. The ends lost 2 bases at V and 6 bases at J; junction bases unmatched: 6. This CDR3 is CASSEGGRGGEQYF. The DNA of the CDR3 is TGCGCCAGCAGTGAGGGTGGCCGGGGGGGCGAGCAGTACTTC.

In regard to this clonotype: The conserved closing phenylalanine or tryptophan is absent in this CDR3, likely reflecting a read error. The chain joins TRBV11-2 to TRBJ2-6; D is uncertain. V was shortened by 0 bases and J by 0 bases, with 9 bases between the two germline ends. Germline V CDR1 and CDR2: SGHAT, FQNNGV. The CDR3 runs to 17 residues. The chain's CDR3 is CASSLDRAVSGANVLTL. Written as DNA, the CDR3 is TGTGCCAGCAGCTTAGATCGGGCAGTCTCTGGGGCCAACGTCCTGACTCTC.

This clonotype came up many times. The chain is built from TRBV7-2 and TRBJ2-7; D ambiguous. Germline CDR1 SGHTA, CDR2 FQGNSA. There are 16 residues in the CDR3. The ends were cut back, 5 bases at V and 3 bases at J, with 20 bases in the middle. CDR3 in amino acids: CASSAPFGGPSYEQYF. The DNA for the CDR3 is TGTGCCAGCAGCGCCCCATTTGGCGGTCCGAGCTACGAGCAGTACTTC.

The chain links TRBV27 to TRBJ2-5, with 9 bases aligning to TRBD2. Per germline, CDR1 MNHEY and CDR2 SMNVEV (reference sequence). The trim removed 0 bases at V and 8 bases at J, leaving 4 bases unmatched. CDR3 size: 14 residues. CDR3 in DNA: TGTGCCAGCAGTTTATCGACTAGCGGCTACACCCAGTACTTC. It encodes CASSLSTSGYTQYF.

This clonotype was observed a few times. J is TRBJ2-3 and V is TRBV20-1; TRBD2 matches 13 bases. V gave up 4 bases and J gave up 4 bases; unmatched junction bases: 8. The CDR3 runs to 16 residues. Germline V gene sequence: CDR1 DFQATT, CDR2 SNEGSKA (reference sequence). CDR3: CSATPGLAGQADTQYF. The CDR3 DNA sequence: TGCAGTGCTACTCCGGGACTAGCGGGACAAGCAGATACGCAGTATTTT.

The CDR3: CASSIQGLPASYEQYF. The CDR3 DNA sequence: TGTGCCAGTAGTATTCAGGGACTACCCGCTTCCTACGAGCAGTACTTC. The chain is built from TRBV19 and TRBJ2-7, with 7 bases lining up with TRBD2. The CDR3 spans 16 residues. The V gene end was trimmed by 3 bases and the J gene end by 1 base; junction bases not matched to a gene: 9. Per germline, CDR1 LNHDA and CDR2 SQIVND (reference sequence). The variable domain in full, completed from reference TRBV19 and TRBJ2-7, reads DGGITQSPKYLFRKEGQNVTLSCEQNLNHDAMYWYRQDPGQGLRLIYYSQIVNDFQKGDIAEGYSVSREKKESFPLTVTSAQKNPTAFYLCASSIQGLPASYEQYFGPGTRLTVT.

This clonotype was seen just once. Since a much larger clone is just one base distant, this may be a read error. The chain employs TRBV6-5 and TRBJ1-6; no reliable D call. Germline V lookup: CDR1 MNHEY, CDR2 SVGAGI. The V gene lost 6 bases and the J gene lost 11 bases, with 11 bases spanning the gap. The CDR3 has 12 amino acids. The CDR3 loop reads CASSRTEAPLHF. DNA of the CDR3: TGTGCCAGCAGCAGGACTGAGGCACCCCTCCACTTT.

J is TRBJ2-1 and V is TRBV6-2 or TRBV6-3; D remains ambiguous. The germline CDR1 and CDR2 sequences are MNHEY and SVGEGT. Trimming removed 6 bases from V and 4 bases from J, with 10 bases in between. CDR3 size: 13 residues. The CDR3 DNA reads TGTGCCAGCAGCCTTCAGACGTACAATGAGCAGTTCTTC. Translation gives CASSLQTYNEQFF.

The table lists this clonotype with a few counts. The CDR3 DNA sequence: TGTGCCAGCAGTTACCCATATACCTACGAGCAGTACTTC. It encodes CASSYPYTYEQYF. This chain joins TRBV28 and TRBJ2-7; D not resolved. There are 13 residues in the CDR3. Per the germline V gene, CDR1 is MDHEN and CDR2 is SYDVKM. Trimming took 4 bases from V and 2 from J, leaving 9 bases between them.

The chain combines TRBV28 with TRBJ1-1; D uncertain. CDR3 length equals 12 residues. V was clipped by 10 bases and J by 11 bases, with 20 bases between them. Looked up from germline, CDR1 is MDHEN and CDR2 is SYDVKM. The CDR3 DNA reads as TGTGCCACTCGGGGTCGGGTTCTCGCGGCTTTCTTT. It codes for CATRGRVLAAFF.

In its sample, this clonotype was seen many times. The chain uses TRBV20-1 and TRBJ2-5; D is perhaps TRBD2 (6 bases). The CDR3 runs 15 residues. Per germline, CDR1 DFQATT and CDR2 SNEGSKA (reference sequence). V lost 0 bases, J lost 4 bases, and 15 bases lay in between. The CDR3 DNA reads as TGCAGTGCTAGAGATCAAACGGGAGCTTTAGAGACCCAGTACTTC. Translation: CSARDQTGALETQYF.

This clonotype was counted at least ten times. The V call is TRBV7-2, the J call TRBJ2-7; 8 bases fit TRBD2. Looked up from germline, CDR1 is SGHTA and CDR2 is FQGNSA. Trimming cost V 5 bases and J 2 bases; bases outside gene matches: 11. The CDR3 has 16 residues. The CDR3 bases are TGTGCCAGCAGCGAGAGGAGCGGGAGCTTGACCTACGAGCAGTACTTC. Translating gives CASSERSGSLTYEQYF. Full variable domain (rest looked up from reference TRBV7-2 and TRBJ2-7): GAGVSQSPSNKVTEKGKDVELRCDPISGHTALYWYRQSLGQGLEFLIYFQGNSAPDKSGLPSDRFSAERTGGSVSTLTIQRTQQEDSAVYLCASSERSGSLTYEQYFGPGTRLTVT.